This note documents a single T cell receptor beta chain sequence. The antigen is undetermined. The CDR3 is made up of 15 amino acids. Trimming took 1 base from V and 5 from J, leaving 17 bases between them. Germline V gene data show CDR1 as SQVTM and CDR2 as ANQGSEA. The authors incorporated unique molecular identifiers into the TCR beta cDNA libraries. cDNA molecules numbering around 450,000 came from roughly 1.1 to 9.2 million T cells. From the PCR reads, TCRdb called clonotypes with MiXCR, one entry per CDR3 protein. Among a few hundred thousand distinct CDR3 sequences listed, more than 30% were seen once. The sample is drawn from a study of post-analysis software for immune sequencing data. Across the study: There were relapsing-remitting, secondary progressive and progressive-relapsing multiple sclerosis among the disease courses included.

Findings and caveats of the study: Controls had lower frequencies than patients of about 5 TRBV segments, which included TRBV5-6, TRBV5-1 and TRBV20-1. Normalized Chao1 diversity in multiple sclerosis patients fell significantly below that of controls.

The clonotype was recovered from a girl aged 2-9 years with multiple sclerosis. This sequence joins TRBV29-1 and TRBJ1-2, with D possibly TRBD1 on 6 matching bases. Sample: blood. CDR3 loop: CSVEAWAGEAYGYTF. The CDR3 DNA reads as TGCAGCGTTGAAGCTTGGGCAGGGGAGGCATATGGCTACACCTTC.